These T cell receptor beta chains were read from a single sample in a study of control samples from healthy donors and cancer patients. The method was immunoSEQ multiplex PCR; TCRdb's version includes in-frame clones alone and lacks a portion of them. The sample contains around 93,000 clones, around nine tenths of which appear only once. Sequenced: blood. These receptors all come from a man in his thirties or forties in good health. Both conserved end residues are part of each CDR3. A D gene is named only where the DNA matches it firmly. A clone size is listed for some rows: how often the clone was seen (once, few, many), or a class if it is expanded.

TGTGCCAGCGCTCTAGGGGCGAACACCGGGGAGCTGTTTTTT CASALGANTGELFF TRBJ2-2 - - TRBV11-3
TGTGCCAGCAGTTCCCCACCCGGGCCTCCCTGGGGCTACACCTTC CASSSPPGPPWGYTF TRBJ1-2 - - TRBV6-5
TGTGCCAGCAGCGGGAGCGGGACTTCCTACAATGAGCAGTTCTTC CASSGSGTSYNEQFF TRBJ2-1 - TRBD2 TRBV9
TGTGCCAGCAGCGTAGGAGGGACCACAGATACGCAGTATTTT CASSVGGTTDTQYF TRBJ2-3 - - TRBV9
TGTGCCAGCAGTTCCCACCGGACAGGGCAAGGCGAGACTGAAGCTTTCTTT CASSSHRTGQGETEAFF TRBJ1-1 - TRBD1 TRBV27
TGTGCCAGTAGTCTATCGACGAACACTGAAGCTTTCTTT CASSLSTNTEAFF TRBJ1-1 - - TRBV19
TGTGCCAGCAGCTTAGAGGGGTCCGGGGAGCTGTTTTTT CASSLEGSGELFF TRBJ2-2 - - TRBV11-3
TGCGCCAGCAGCCCGGGACTAGCGCAATCCGAGCAGTACTTC CASSPGLAQSEQYF TRBJ2-7 few TRBD2 TRBV4-1
TGTGCCAGCAGCTCCGCAGGAGCCGCCTACAATGAGCAGTTCTTC CASSSAGAAYNEQFF TRBJ2-1 - - TRBV7-2
TGCGCCAGCAGCTCGACTAGCGGGAGGCCCCACGAGCAGTACTTC CASSSTSGRPHEQYF TRBJ2-7 - TRBD2 TRBV4-1
TGCAGCGCCGCCAGGTTAGCGGGAGGGTTTACAGATACGCAGTATTTT CSAARLAGGFTDTQYF TRBJ2-3 - TRBD2 TRBV29-1
TGTGCCAGTACCCCATCGAGGATCACCTCTGGAAACACCATATATTTT CASTPSRITSGNTIYF TRBJ1-3 - - TRBV19
TGTGCCATCGGCGGACTAGCGGGAGATGTGGGGACCCAGTACTTC CAIGGLAGDVGTQYF TRBJ2-5 - TRBD2 TRBV10-3
TGTGCCAGCAGCTTAACAGGACAGGAGTTCTACAATGAGCAGTTCTTC CASSLTGQEFYNEQFF TRBJ2-1 - TRBD1 TRBV7-3
TGTGCCAGCAGCCAAGAGGACTCGGGGGGGATGCAATTCTACAATGAGCAGTTCTTC CASSQEDSGGMQFYNEQFF TRBJ2-1 - TRBD2 TRBV3-1/TRBV3-2
TGTGCCAGCAGAAGACAGGGGGTTGGAGAGACCCAGTACTTC CASRRQGVGETQYF TRBJ2-5 - TRBD1 TRBV14
TGTGCCTGGAAACTTTCAGGGGGCGTCATAGATTCTCGAGCAATATCCTCTGGAAACACCATATATTTT CAWKLSGGVIDSRAISSGNTIYF TRBJ1-3 once TRBD1 TRBV30
TGTGCCATCCGCCCTCCGCAGGAGGCTACCTTCACCGGGGAGCTGTTTTTT CAIRPPQEATFTGELFF TRBJ2-2 few - TRBV25-1
TGTGCAAGTCGCTTAGTCCCGCAGGGCGAGTACGAGCAGTACTTC CASRLVPQGEYEQYF TRBJ2-7 - - TRBV12-2
TGTGCCAGTAGTTGGGGGGAGGCAGATACGCAGTATTTT CASSWGEADTQYF TRBJ2-3 - - TRBV19
TGCGCCAGCAGCTTGGTCCCAGTACCTAACAATGAGCAGTTCTTC CASSLVPVPNNEQFF TRBJ2-1 once - TRBV5-1
TGTGCCAGCAGTTTTTCGGGGGGGCGCAGGGCCACTGAAGCTTTCTTT CASSFSGGRRATEAFF TRBJ1-1 - - TRBV6-2/TRBV6-3